One and the same sample provided the 29 T cell receptor beta chains below, sequenced in a study of PD-L1 blockade in urothelial cancer. Sequencing used immunoSEQ multiplex PCR; TCRdb keeps in-frame clones, though not all of them. The sample yields just over 20,000 clones, around 89% seen once. Sample: PBMCs, taken around atezolizumab (anti-PD-L1) treatment. The receptors were gathered from a woman aged 60-75 years with urothelial cancer.

V usage is TRBV19 and J usage is TRBJ2-5; D is uncertain. The CDR3 spans 14 residues. Germline CDR1 and CDR2: LNHDA and SQIVND (reference sequence). V lost 4 bases and J 1 base, leaving 10 bases between the germline ends. The CDR3: CASSSDNFQETQYF. DNA for the CDR3: TGTGCCAGTAGTAGTGACAACTTCCAAGAGACCCAGTACTTC.

This chain links TRBV2 with TRBJ1-5; the D is unclear. The V end was cut by 3 bases, the J end by 3 bases, with 12 bases between. Looked up from germline, CDR1 is SNHLY and CDR2 is FYNNEI. The CDR3 spans 15 residues. This CDR3 is CASSDYGLINQPQHF. In DNA, the CDR3 is TGTGCCAGCAGTGACTATGGACTGATCAATCAGCCCCAGCATTTT.

V gene TRBV9 combines with J gene TRBJ2-4; D is ambiguous. The CDR3 runs 15 residues. Germline CDR1 reads SGDLS; CDR2 reads YYNGEE. V lost 0 bases, J lost 5 bases, and 12 bases lay in between. In DNA form, the CDR3 reads TGTGCCAGCAGCGTAGAAGGTGGGCAGCAAAACATTCAGTACTTC. Encoded protein: CASSVEGGQQNIQYF. The full variable domain, rest sourced from reference TRBV9 and TRBJ2-4, is DSGVTQTPKHLITATGQRVTLRCSPRSGDLSVYWYQQSLDQGLQFLIQYYNGEERAKGNILERFSAQQFPDLHSELNLSSLELGDSALYFCASSVEGGQQNIQYFGAGTRLSVL.

This rearrangement joins TRBV25-1 to TRBJ1-1, with 9 bases identical to TRBD1. Losses at the gene ends were 3 bases for V and 5 bases for J; bases not matched to a gene: 4. The CDR3 has 14 amino acids. Germline values: CDR1 MGHDK, CDR2 SYGVNS. CDR3 bases: TGTGCCAGCAGTGAGGCCGGGACAGGGACTGAAGCTTTCTTT. As protein: CASSEAGTGTEAFF.

This chain links TRBV28 with TRBJ1-2; TRBD1 agrees at 7 bases. Germline CDR1 is MDHEN and CDR2 is SYDVKM. Unmatched junction bases numbered 6, after V lost 4 bases and J lost 4 bases. The CDR3 length is 14 residues. The CDR3 DNA sequence: TGTGCCAGCAGTTCCGGGACAGCTTTCTATGGCTACACCTTC. It yields the protein CASSSGTAFYGYTF.

This clone has just a few counts. This chain connects TRBV29-1 to TRBJ1-5, with 9 bases fitting TRBD1. The CDR3 sequence is 13 residues long. Germline V lookup: CDR1 SQVTM, CDR2 ANQGSEA. V lost 7 bases to trimming and J lost 3 bases; unmatched junction nucleotides: 4. The CDR3 coding sequence is TGCAGCGCAGGGACAGGGCTCAATCAGCCCCAGCATTTT. It translates to CSAGTGLNQPQHF.

V gene TRBV28 combines with J gene TRBJ2-7; 10 nucleotides agree with TRBD2. The germline CDR1 and CDR2 sequences are MDHEN and SYDVKM. CDR3 length: 13 amino acids. With 5 bases clipped from V and 8 bases from J, the junction kept 6 bases outside the gene matches. CDR3: CASSLDTSGKQYF. The CDR3 nucleotides are TGTGCCAGCAGTCTCGACACTAGCGGGAAGCAGTACTTC.

The chain joins TRBV30 to TRBJ2-7; D unclear. V dropped 5 bases and J dropped 6 bases, with 11 bases sitting between them. Looked up from germline, CDR1 is GTSNPN and CDR2 is SVGIG (reference sequence). This CDR3 is built from 11 residues. The CDR3: CAWQDILEQYF. The CDR3 DNA follows: TGTGCCTGGCAAGACATTCTCGAGCAGTACTTC.

V and J are TRBV5-1 and TRBJ2-5, with TRBD1 matching over 10 bases. CDR3 length: 16 amino acids. With V trimmed by 3 bases and J by 2 bases, 7 bases remained unmatched. CDR1 SGHRS and CDR2 YFSETQ come from the germline V gene. The CDR3 loop is CASSSGTGDPQETQYF. The CDR3 DNA follows: TGCGCCAGCAGCTCCGGGACAGGGGACCCTCAAGAGACCCAGTACTTC. Full variable domain (missing parts from reference TRBV5-1 and TRBJ2-5): KAGVTQTPRYLIKTRGQQVTLSCSPISGHRSVSWYQQTPGQGLQFLFEYFSETQRNKGNFPGRFSGRQFSNSRSEMNVSTLELGDSALYLCASSSGTGDPQETQYFGPGTRLLVL.

The gene calls are TRBV4-1 and TRBJ1-1, with 9 nucleotides matching TRBD1. The CDR3 length is 13 residues. V was clipped by 6 bases and J by 6 bases; unmatched bases: 5. The germline V gene has CDR1 MGHRA and CDR2 YSYEKL. Written as DNA, the CDR3 is TGCGCCAGCAGGGGACAGGGAACGGCTGAAGCTTTCTTT. Translated: CASRGQGTAEAFF.

The CDR3 sequence: CAISESNRGAYNEQFF. DNA for the CDR3: TGTGCCATCAGTGAGTCAAACAGGGGTGCCTACAATGAGCAGTTCTTC. The chain uses TRBV10-3 and TRBJ2-1; TRBD1 matches at 7 bases. The trim removed 0 bases at V and 2 bases at J, leaving 4 bases unmatched. Per germline, CDR1 ENHRY and CDR2 SYGVKD. The CDR3 consists of 16 residues.

The rearrangement links TRBV29-1 to TRBJ2-2; 7 nucleotides match TRBD2. The CDR3 length is 14 residues. CDR1 is SQVTM and CDR2 is ANQGSEA in the germline V gene. V lost 4 bases to trimming and J lost 4 bases; unmatched junction nucleotides: 6. This CDR3 reads CSVVRRGGTGELFF. The CDR3 bases are TGCAGCGTTGTGAGACGCGGGGGCACCGGGGAGCTGTTTTTT.

This chain links TRBV4-2 with TRBJ2-7, with unresolved D. The CDR3 has 16 residues. CDR1 LGHNA and CDR2 YNFKEQ come from the germline V gene. V was cut by 0 bases and J by 0 bases, with 12 bases left in between. CDR3 nucleotides: TGTGCCAGCAGCCAAGATCTAGGCGGAAGCTCCTACGAGCAGTACTTC. It specifies CASSQDLGGSSYEQYF.

The chain combines TRBV19 with TRBJ2-3, with 13 nucleotides matching TRBD2. This CDR3 has 18 amino acids. From germline, CDR1 is LNHDA and CDR2 SQIVND (reference sequence). The J segment lost 5 bases and the V segment lost 4 bases, leaving 12 bases of the junction unmatched. The chain's CDR3 is CASSRTSGSFRRVDTQYF. As DNA, the CDR3 is TGTGCCAGTAGTAGGACTAGCGGGAGTTTCCGCAGGGTAGATACGCAGTATTTT.

The CDR3 DNA follows: TGTGCCAGTAGGGTAACCGGGACAGGGTATGAAAAACTGTTTTTT. Amino acids: CASRVTGTGYEKLFF. The chain recombines TRBV19 with TRBJ1-4, with 9 bases aligning to TRBD1. The CDR3 is 15 residues long. CDR1 is LNHDA, CDR2 SQIVND, per germline (reference sequence). V was clipped by 6 bases and J by 6 bases; unmatched bases: 8. The whole variable domain, remainder taken from reference TRBV19 and TRBJ1-4, is DGGITQSPKYLFRKEGQNVTLSCEQNLNHDAMYWYRQDPGQGLRLIYYSQIVNDFQKGDIAEGYSVSREKKESFPLTVTSAQKNPTAFYLCASRVTGTGYEKLFFGSGTQLSVL.

The chain links TRBV21-1 to TRBJ2-7; the D segment call TRBD1 is taken from the table without a DNA check. TRBV21-1 is classified as a pseudogene. This CDR3 has 18 amino acids. The CDR3 loop reads CASSKVREGGANSYEQYF. In DNA form, the CDR3 reads TGTGCCAGCAGCAAAGTACGGGAAGGGGGCGCGAATAGCTACGAGCAGTACTTC.

V and J are TRBV10-3 and TRBJ2-7; a weak D match, TRBD1 (6 bases). Germline V lookup: CDR1 ENHRY, CDR2 SYGVKD. Trimming took off 8 bases at V and 5 bases at J, with 10 bases between the two ends. There are 11 residues in the CDR3. Here the CDR3 reads CAILGANEQYF. CDR3 nucleotide sequence: TGTGCCATCTTGGGGGCCAACGAGCAGTACTTC.

This sequence joins TRBV5-1 and TRBJ1-5; 7 nucleotides agree with TRBD1. Germline V CDR1 and CDR2: SGHRS, YFSETQ. V dropped 1 base and J dropped 2; count of bases not matched to a gene: 3. CDR3 size: 15 residues. CDR3 coding DNA: TGCGCCAGCAGCTTGTCTGGGACAGGCAATCAGCCCCAGCATTTT. Translation gives CASSLSGTGNQPQHF.

The chain uses TRBV5-4 and TRBJ2-7, with 12 bases that match TRBD2. Germline trimming cut 4 bases from V and 1 base from J; bases unmatched to any gene: 6. This CDR3 has 16 amino acids. The germline gives CDR1 SGHNT, CDR2 YYREEE (reference sequence). The CDR3 sequence is CASSPSLAGGSYEQYF. CDR3 bases: TGTGCCAGCAGCCCCTCACTAGCGGGAGGATCCTACGAGCAGTACTTC.

The gene calls are TRBV7-8 and TRBJ2-7; tentatively, D is TRBD1 (6 bases). This CDR3 contains 15 residues. V was trimmed by 1 base and J by 4 bases, leaving 14 bases between them. Per germline, CDR1 SGHVS and CDR2 FQNEAQ. This CDR3 reads CASSLGNTGRYEQYF. Here the CDR3 DNA reads TGTGCCAGCAGCTTAGGTAACACAGGGCGATACGAGCAGTACTTC.

The count of this clone is one. This chain connects TRBV5-1 to TRBJ2-1; TRBD2 matches 10 bases. Per the germline V gene, CDR1 is SGHRS and CDR2 is YFSETQ. V shed 5 bases and J 5 bases; nucleotides not matched to a gene: 4. CDR3 length equals 14 residues. CDR3 DNA sequence: TGCGCCAGCAGTGGACTAGCGGTTAACAATGAGCAGTTCTTC. Translated, it gives CASSGLAVNNEQFF.

This chain connects TRBV28 to TRBJ2-7, with 8 bases aligning to TRBD2. The CDR3 spans 13 residues. J was trimmed by 7 bases and V by 6 bases; bases with no gene match: 8. In germline, CDR1 is MDHEN, CDR2 SYDVKM. CDR3 region: CASSPGLGFEQYF. For the CDR3, the DNA is TGTGCCAGCAGCCCGGGACTAGGCTTTGAGCAGTACTTC.

The chain recombines TRBV5-1 with TRBJ1-2; maybe TRBD1 (6 bases). Trimming took off 5 bases at V and 8 bases at J, with 16 bases between the two ends. This CDR3 has 13 residues. Germline V gene sequence: CDR1 SGHRS, CDR2 YFSETQ. The CDR3 DNA is TGCGCCAGCAGGGGACAAGGGGATGGGGGCTACACCTTC. Translation: CASRGQGDGGYTF.

A note on this clone: The sample carries other DNA sequences with the same CDR3. The chain joins TRBV6-1 to TRBJ1-1; D is unclear. CDR3 length: 14 amino acids. V was cut by 7 bases and J by 4 bases, with 16 bases left in between. Per the germline V gene, CDR1 is MNHNS and CDR2 is SASEGT. DNA of the CDR3: TGTGCCAGCACTCTTGACCGGGGAGCCACTGAAGCTTTCTTT. This encodes CASTLDRGATEAFF.

The table lists this clone with a few counts. The chain is built from TRBV4-2 and TRBJ2-7, with D possibly TRBD1 on 6 matching bases. The CDR3 sequence is 16 residues long. Germline CDR1 and CDR2: LGHNA and YNFKEQ. Deletions cut 0 bases from V and 1 base from J, with 13 bases between. The CDR3 DNA follows: TGTGCCAGCAGCCAAGAAGGCCCAGGGGTTTCCTACGAGCAGTACTTC. Translated, it gives CASSQEGPGVSYEQYF.

The chain has TRBV18 and TRBJ2-1, with 9 bases that match TRBD1. The germline gives CDR1 KGHSH, CDR2 LQKENI. J was trimmed by 7 bases and V by 3 bases; bases with no gene match: 4. The CDR3 covers 14 residues. The CDR3, as DNA: TGTGCCAGCTCACCCGGGACAGGGTGGAATGAGCAGTTCTTC. This encodes CASSPGTGWNEQFF. Full variable domain (outside the CDR3, taken from reference TRBV18 and TRBJ2-1): NAGVMQNPRHLVRRRGQEARLRCSPMKGHSHVYWYRQLPEEGLKFMVYLQKENIIDESGMPKERFSAEFPKEGPSILRIQQVVRGDSAAYFCASSPGTGWNEQFFGPGTRLTVL.

The DNA of the CDR3 is TGTGCCAGCTCACCAGGGACTAGTGGGGCAGAGACCCAGTACTTC. Residues: CASSPGTSGAETQYF. The chain employs TRBV18 and TRBJ2-5, with 8 bases lining up with TRBD2. The V gene's germline CDR1 is KGHSH and CDR2 LQKENI. With 2 bases clipped from V and 4 bases from J, the junction kept 6 bases outside the gene matches. The CDR3 is 15 amino acids.

This chain links TRBV28 with TRBJ2-1; 10 bases map to TRBD2. The V gene's germline CDR1 is MDHEN and CDR2 SYDVKM. J was trimmed by 0 bases and V by 4 bases; bases with no gene match: 15. The CDR3 runs 20 residues. The CDR3 here is CASSSILAGQSSSSYNEQFF. CDR3 coding DNA: TGTGCCAGCAGTTCCATACTAGCGGGGCAGTCTTCGAGCTCCTACAATGAGCAGTTCTTC. The complete variable domain, with remaining parts taken from reference TRBV28 and TRBJ2-1, reads DVKVTQSSRYLVKRTGEKVFLECVQDMDHENMFWYRQDPGLGLRLIYFSYDVKMKEKGDIPEGYSVSREKKERFSLILESASTNQTSMYLCASSSILAGQSSSSYNEQFFGPGTRLTVL.

J is TRBJ1-1 and V is TRBV27, with D unclear. V was shortened by 5 bases and J by 8 bases, with 12 bases between the two germline ends. The CDR3 spans 12 residues. Germline lookup yields CDR1 MNHEY and CDR2 SMNVEV (reference sequence). This CDR3 reads CASSPLVGEAFF. In DNA, the CDR3 is TGTGCCAGCAGTCCTCTCGTCGGGGAAGCTTTCTTT.